This T cell receptor beta chain was identified during a study of cytomegalovirus exposure and HLA in healthy donors. Regarding the study as a whole: Later work found most CMV-associated TCR beta chains apparently HLA-restricted. Reportedly, HLA-A and HLA-B alleles of most subjects were accurately predicted from TCR beta.

The CDR3 runs 14 residues. The V segment lost 3 bases and the J segment 7 bases; nucleotides outside the gene matches: 8. The germline CDR1 and CDR2 sequences are GTSNPN and SVGIG (reference sequence). As regards this clone: The antigen remains undetermined.

PCR involved 60 Vbeta and 13 Jbeta primers. Libraries were prepared by immunoSEQ multiplex PCR; TCRdb keeps only in-frame clonotypes and omits some of them. This sample carries around 67,000 clones, about four fifths of them seen once, and the ten largest clones take 7.8%. The sequence was collected from a man aged 18 to 30 in good health and CMV-seropositive. The chain carries TRBV30 and TRBJ1-5; 8 nucleotides line up with TRBD1. The sample comprised PBMCs. This CDR3 is CAWSRSTGEQPQHF. The CDR3 DNA is TGTGCCTGGAGCCGCTCGACAGGGGAGCAGCCCCAGCATTTT. Based on the CDR3 plus reference TRBV30 and TRBJ1-5, the full variable domain is SQTIHQWPATLVQPVGSPLSLECTVEGTSNPNLYWYRQAAGRGLQLLFYSVGIGQISSEVPQNLSASRPQDRQFILSSKKLLLSDSGFYLCAWSRSTGEQPQHFGDGTRLSIL.